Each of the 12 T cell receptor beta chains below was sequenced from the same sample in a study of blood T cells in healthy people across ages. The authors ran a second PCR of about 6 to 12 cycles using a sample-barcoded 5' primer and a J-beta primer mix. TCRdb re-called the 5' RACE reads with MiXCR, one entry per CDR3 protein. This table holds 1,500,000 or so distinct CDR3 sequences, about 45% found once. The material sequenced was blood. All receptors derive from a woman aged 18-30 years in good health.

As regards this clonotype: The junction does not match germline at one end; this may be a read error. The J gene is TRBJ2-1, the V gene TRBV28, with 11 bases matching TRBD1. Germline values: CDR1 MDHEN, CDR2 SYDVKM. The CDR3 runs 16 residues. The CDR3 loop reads CAGSPSGQGALNEQFF. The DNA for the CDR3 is TGTGCCGGCAGTCCCTCCGGACAGGGGGCGCTTAATGAGCAGTTCTTC.

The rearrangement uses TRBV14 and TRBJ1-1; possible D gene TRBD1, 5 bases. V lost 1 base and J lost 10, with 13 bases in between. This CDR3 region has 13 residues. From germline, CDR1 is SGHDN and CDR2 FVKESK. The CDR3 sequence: CASSQGGGSGAFF. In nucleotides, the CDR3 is TGTGCCAGCAGCCAAGGGGGCGGTTCGGGAGCTTTCTTT.

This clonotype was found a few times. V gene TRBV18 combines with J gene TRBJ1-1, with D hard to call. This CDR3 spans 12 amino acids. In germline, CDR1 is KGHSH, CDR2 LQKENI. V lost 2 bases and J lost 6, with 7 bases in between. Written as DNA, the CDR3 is TGTGCCAGCTCACCAACTATCGCTGAAGCTTTCTTT. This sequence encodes CASSPTIAEAFF.

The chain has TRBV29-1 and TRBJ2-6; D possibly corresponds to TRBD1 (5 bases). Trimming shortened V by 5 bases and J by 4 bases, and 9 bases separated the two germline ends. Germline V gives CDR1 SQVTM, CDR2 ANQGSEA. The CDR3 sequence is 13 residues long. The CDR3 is CSVKQEGANVLTF. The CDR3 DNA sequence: TGCAGCGTTAAACAGGAAGGGGCCAACGTCCTGACTTTC.

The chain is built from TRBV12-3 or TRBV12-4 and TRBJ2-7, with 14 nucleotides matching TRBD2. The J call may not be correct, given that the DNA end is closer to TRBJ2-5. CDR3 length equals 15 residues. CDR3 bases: TGTGCCAGCAGTTTTGGACTAGCGGGAGGAGAGACCCAGTACTTC. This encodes CASSFGLAGGETQYF.

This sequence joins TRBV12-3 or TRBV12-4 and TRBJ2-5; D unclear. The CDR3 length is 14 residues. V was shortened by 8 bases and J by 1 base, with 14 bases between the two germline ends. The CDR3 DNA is TGTGCCAGCGTTTTTTCGAAAATCCAAGAGACCCAGTACTTC. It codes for CASVFSKIQETQYF.

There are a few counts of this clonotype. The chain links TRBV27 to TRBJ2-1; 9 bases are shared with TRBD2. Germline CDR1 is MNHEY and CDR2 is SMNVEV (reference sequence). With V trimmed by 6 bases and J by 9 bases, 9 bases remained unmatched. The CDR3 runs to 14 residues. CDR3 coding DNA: TGTGCCAGCAGCCCCCCCGGACTAGCGTTTGAGCAGTTCTTC. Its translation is CASSPPGLAFEQFF.

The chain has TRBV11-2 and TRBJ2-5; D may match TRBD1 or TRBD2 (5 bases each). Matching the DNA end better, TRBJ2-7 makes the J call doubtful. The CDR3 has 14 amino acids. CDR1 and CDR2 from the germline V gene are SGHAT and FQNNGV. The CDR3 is CASSLGPGTFEQYF. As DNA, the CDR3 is TGTGCCAGCAGCTTAGGGCCGGGGACGTTCGAGCAGTACTTC.

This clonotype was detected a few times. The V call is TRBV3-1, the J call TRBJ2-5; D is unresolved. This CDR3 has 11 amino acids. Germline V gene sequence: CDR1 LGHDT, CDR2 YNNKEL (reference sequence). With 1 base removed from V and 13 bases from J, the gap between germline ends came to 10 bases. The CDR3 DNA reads TGTGCCAGCAGCCAAGGGACGAATTCGTACTTC. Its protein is CASSQGTNSYF.

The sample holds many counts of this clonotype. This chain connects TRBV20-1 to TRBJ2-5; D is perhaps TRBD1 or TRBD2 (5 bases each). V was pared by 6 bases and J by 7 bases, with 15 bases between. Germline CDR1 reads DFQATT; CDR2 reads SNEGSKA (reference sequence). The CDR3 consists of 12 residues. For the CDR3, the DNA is TGCAGTGCCCGCCGGGACGAAGGGACCCAGTACTTC. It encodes CSARRDEGTQYF.

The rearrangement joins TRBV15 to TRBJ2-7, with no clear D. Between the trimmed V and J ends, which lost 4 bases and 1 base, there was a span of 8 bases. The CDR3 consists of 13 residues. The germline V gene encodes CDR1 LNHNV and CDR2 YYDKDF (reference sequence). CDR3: CATSKDPSYEQYF. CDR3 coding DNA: TGTGCCACCAGCAAGGACCCGTCCTACGAGCAGTACTTC.

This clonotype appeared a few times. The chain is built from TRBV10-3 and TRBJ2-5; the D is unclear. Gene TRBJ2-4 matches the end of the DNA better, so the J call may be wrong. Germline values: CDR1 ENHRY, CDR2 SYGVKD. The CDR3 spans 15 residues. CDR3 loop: CAISESVAGRDIQYF. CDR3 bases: TGTGCCATCAGTGAGTCGGTGGCAGGTCGCGACATTCAGTACTTC.